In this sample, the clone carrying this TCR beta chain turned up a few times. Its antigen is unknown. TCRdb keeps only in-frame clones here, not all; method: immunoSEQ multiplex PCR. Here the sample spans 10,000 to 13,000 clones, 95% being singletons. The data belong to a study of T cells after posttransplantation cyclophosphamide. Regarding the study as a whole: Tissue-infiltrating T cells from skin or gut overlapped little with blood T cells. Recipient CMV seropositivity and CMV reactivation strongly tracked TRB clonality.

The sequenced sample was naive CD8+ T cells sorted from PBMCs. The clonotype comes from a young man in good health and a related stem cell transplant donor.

DNA for the CDR3: TGTGCCAGCAGTGAATATAGACACTTGAACACTGAAGCTTTCTTT. This translates into CASSEYRHLNTEAFF. This chain uses TRBV2 with TRBJ1-1; D gene ambiguous. V lost 2 bases, J lost 0 bases, and 10 bases lay in between. The CDR3 is made up of 15 amino acids. The germline V gene encodes CDR1 SNHLY and CDR2 FYNNEI.